What follows describes a single T cell receptor beta chain. Its specificity is unknown. Assay: immunoSEQ multiplex PCR; the TCRdb copy retains only in-frame clones and omits some. The sample has over 65,000 clones, less than 95% seen once. The CDR3 has 15 amino acids. Trimming stripped 5 bases from V and 1 base from J, with 13 bases between. In germline, CDR1 is ENHRY, CDR2 SYGVKD. This sample was included in a study of OX40 agonist ivuxolimab in advanced cancers. Study summary: People in dose escalation had one of these cancers: hepatocellular carcinoma, melanoma, renal cell or head and neck cancer.

General study points: Among expanded peripheral T cells, antigen specificity went undetermined.

The J gene is TRBJ2-3, the V gene TRBV10-3; D is uncertain. This receptor was identified in an adult with an advanced solid tumor such as melanoma, head and neck, liver or kidney cancer. The sample in question was CD4+ or CD8+ T cells sorted from blood, obtained in a trial of the OX40 agonist ivuxolimab. CDR3 nucleotide sequence: TGTGCCATCAGTCAGCCTCTTGGCGGCACAGATACGCAGTATTTT. Its translation: CAISQPLGGTDTQYF.